Each of the 18 T cell receptor beta chains below was sequenced from the same sample in a study of yellow fever vaccine responses in identical twins. TCRdb called the RT-PCR reads again in MiXCR, with one record for every CDR3 protein. Among thousands of distinct CDR3 sequences listed, about 85% were seen once. Sequences were derived from T cells from blood (PBMCs), unsorted or a sorted subset (not recorded which), sampled before or after yellow fever vaccination (not recorded which). These receptors all stem from a woman aged 18-29 years who received the yellow fever vaccine.

CDR3 coding DNA: TGTGCCAGCAGCTTATCATCAGATACGCAGTATTTT. Its protein product is CASSLSSDTQYF. V usage is TRBV11-1 and J usage is TRBJ2-3; D is uncertain. V was pared by 2 bases and J by 4 bases, with 4 bases between. This CDR3 spans 12 amino acids. Germline V lookup: CDR1 SGHAT, CDR2 FQDESV (reference sequence).

The chain joins TRBV2 to TRBJ1-2; TRBD1 matches at 10 bases. The V and J ends lost 4 bases and 6 bases, in that order; junction bases with no gene match: 5. This CDR3 is built from 14 residues. Germline CDR1 SNHLY, CDR2 FYNNEI. The CDR3, as DNA: TGTGCCAGCAGTGCCTCCGGGACAGGGGATGGCTACACCTTC. This translates into CASSASGTGDGYTF.

The gene calls are TRBV18 and TRBJ2-5, with D unclear. Trimming removed 2 bases at V and 5 bases at J, with 9 bases between. Per the germline V gene, CDR1 is KGHSH and CDR2 is LQKENI. This CDR3 spans 13 amino acids. CDR3 sequence reads: CASSPSLLETQYF. The CDR3 DNA is TGTGCCAGCTCACCAAGTCTACTGGAGACCCAGTACTTC.

The CDR3 sequence: CASSLAGYSPLHF. In DNA form, the CDR3 reads TGTGCCAGCAGCTTAGCGGGGTACTCACCCCTCCACTTT. This chain links TRBV7-2 with TRBJ1-6; no clear D gene. The length of the CDR3 is 13 residues. Germline V gene lookup returns CDR1 SGHTA and CDR2 FQGNSA. V dropped 0 bases and J dropped 10 bases, with 7 bases sitting between them.

This clonotype was observed a handful of times. This rearrangement joins TRBV7-9 to TRBJ2-1; 8 bases agree with TRBD2. This CDR3 comprises 16 residues. V dropped 5 bases and J dropped 1; count of bases not matched to a gene: 7. Germline V CDR1 and CDR2: SEHNR, FQNEAQ (reference sequence). The CDR3 loop reads CASSRAAGASYNEQFF. The CDR3 coding sequence is TGTGCCAGCAGCCGAGCAGCGGGAGCGTCCTACAATGAGCAGTTCTTC.

The chain employs TRBV13 and TRBJ1-3; no reliable D call. This CDR3 spans 14 amino acids. V was clipped by 2 bases and J by 4 bases, with 9 bases between them. Looked up from germline, CDR1 is PRHDT and CDR2 is FYEKMQ (reference sequence). CDR3 in DNA: TGTGCCAGCAGCTTAAACCCCCCAGGAAACACCATATATTTT. This encodes CASSLNPPGNTIYF. Using reference TRBV13 and TRBJ1-3 for the parts outside the CDR3, the full variable domain is AAGVIQSPRHLIKEKRETATLKCYPIPRHDTVYWYQQGPGQDPQFLISFYEKMQSDKGSIPDRFSAQQFSDYHSELNMSSLELGDSALYFCASSLNPPGNTIYFGEGSWLTVV.

The V call is TRBV23-1, the J call TRBJ1-2; TRBD1 might be the D (5 bases). TRBV23-1 is an ORF for which the function is uncertain. This CDR3 comprises 13 residues. V lost 4 bases and J lost 4, with 10 bases in between. The DNA for the CDR3 is TGCGCCAGCAGTCTCGTCCAGGGCTATGGCTACACCTTC. It is translated as CASSLVQGYGYTF.

This clonotype was detected only once. The junction shows a germline mismatch at one end, possibly a read error. The chain employs TRBV18 and TRBJ1-1, with D tentatively TRBD1 (5 bases). The CDR3 has 13 amino acids. Germline loops: CDR1 KGHSH, CDR2 LQKENI. CDR3 loop: CASSQGTGTESFF. CDR3 DNA sequence: TGTGCCAGCTCACAGGGGACCGGCACTGAATCTTTCTTT.

V usage is TRBV3-1 and J usage is TRBJ1-1, with D possibly matching TRBD1 (5 bases). The CDR3 consists of 14 residues. Germline CDR1 is LGHDT and CDR2 is YNNKEL (reference sequence). V was pared by 4 bases and J by 6 bases, with 15 bases between. The CDR3 spells CASSLLGGKAEAFF. In DNA form, the CDR3 reads TGTGCCAGCAGCCTGCTTGGGGGGAAGGCTGAAGCTTTCTTT. Full variable domain (rest looked up from reference TRBV3-1 and TRBJ1-1): DTAVSQTPKYLVTQMGNDKSIKCEQNLGHDTMYWYKQDSKKFLKIMFSYNNKELIINETVPNRFSPKSPDKAHLNLHINSLELGDSAVYFCASSLLGGKAEAFFGQGTRLTVV.

In its sample, this clonotype was seen once. The CDR3 sequence is CACSDDTSNQPQHF. As DNA, the CDR3 is TGTGCCTGTTCGGACGACACCAGCAATCAGCCCCAGCATTTT. The chain uses TRBV30 and TRBJ1-5; D call uncertain. The CDR3 has 14 residues. Deletions cut 6 bases from V and 1 base from J, with 13 bases between. The V gene's germline CDR1 is GTSNPN and CDR2 SVGIG (reference sequence).

The chain carries TRBV11-3 and TRBJ1-3, with D maybe TRBD1 (5 bases). The CDR3 extends over 16 amino acids. Per germline, CDR1 SGHNT and CDR2 YENEEA. Trimming removed 1 base from V and 0 bases from J, with 10 bases in between. The CDR3: CASSLVPGLSGNTIYF. DNA for the CDR3: TGTGCCAGCAGCTTAGTTCCAGGGCTCTCTGGAAACACCATATATTTT. Filled out from reference TRBV11-3 and TRBJ1-3, the complete variable domain reads EAGVVQSPRYKIIEKKQPVAFWCNPISGHNTLYWYLQNLGQGPELLIRYENEEAVDDSQLPKDRFSAERLKGVDSTLKIQPAELGDSAVYLCASSLVPGLSGNTIYFGEGSWLTVV.

The V call is TRBV6-2 or TRBV6-3, the J call TRBJ2-1; possibly TRBD1 or TRBD2 for D (6 bases each). The CDR3 extends over 13 amino acids. In germline, CDR1 is MNHEY, CDR2 SVGEGT. V was cut by 6 bases and J by 2 bases, with 8 bases left in between. The CDR3 region has the DNA TGTGCCAGCAGGCGGGACACCTACAATGAGCAGTTCTTC. As protein: CASRRDTYNEQFF.

The gene calls are TRBV7-2 and TRBJ2-7, with D unclear. The V end lost 4 bases, the J end lost 0 bases, and 7 bases lay between the germline ends. The CDR3 spans 13 residues. The germline V gene encodes CDR1 SGHTA and CDR2 FQGNSA. CDR3 sequence reads: CASSYAVSYEQYF. The DNA of the CDR3 is TGTGCCAGCAGCTATGCTGTCTCCTACGAGCAGTACTTC.

The chain employs TRBV5-1 and TRBJ2-7; 16 nucleotides line up with TRBD2. The germline CDR1 and CDR2 sequences are SGHRS and YFSETQ. With 4 bases clipped from V and 6 bases from J, the junction kept 7 bases outside the gene matches. This CDR3 contains 16 residues. CDR3 sequence reads: CASSQLGTSGGAEQYF. CDR3 bases: TGCGCCAGCAGCCAACTGGGGACTAGCGGGGGGGCCGAGCAGTACTTC. Based on the CDR3 plus reference TRBV5-1 and TRBJ2-7, the full variable domain is KAGVTQTPRYLIKTRGQQVTLSCSPISGHRSVSWYQQTPGQGLQFLFEYFSETQRNKGNFPGRFSGRQFSNSRSEMNVSTLELGDSALYLCASSQLGTSGGAEQYFGPGTRLTVT.

The chain recombines TRBV24-1 with TRBJ2-1, with D possibly being TRBD1 (7 bases). Trimming took off 5 bases at V and 10 bases at J, with 17 bases between the two ends. The germline V gene encodes CDR1 KGHDR and CDR2 SFDVKD. The length of the CDR3 is 14 residues. The CDR3 spells CATSGRGQTAEQFF. CDR3 nucleotide sequence: TGTGCCACCAGTGGGAGGGGACAGACAGCCGAGCAGTTCTTC.

In this sample, this clonotype turned up a few times. The chain couples TRBV18 to TRBJ1-5, with TRBD1 identical over 7 bases. V lost 6 bases, J lost 2 bases, and 10 bases stayed unmatched. The CDR3 covers 16 residues. Per the germline V gene, CDR1 is KGHSH and CDR2 is LQKENI. The CDR3 DNA is TGTGCCAGCTCTTCTACAGGGGATAGGGGCAATCAGCCCCAGCATTTT. It encodes CASSSTGDRGNQPQHF.

The rearrangement joins TRBV18 to TRBJ2-7; unclear D gene. V shed 3 bases and J shed 4 bases, with 7 bases lying between them. Germline V gene lookup returns CDR1 KGHSH and CDR2 LQKENI. This CDR3 spans 12 amino acids. The CDR3 protein is CASSPDGYEQYF. CDR3 coding DNA: TGTGCCAGCTCACCCGACGGGTACGAGCAGTACTTC.

The V gene is TRBV5-1, the J gene TRBJ2-2, with D possibly being TRBD1 or TRBD2 (5 bases each). CDR3 length: 14 amino acids. Germline lookup yields CDR1 SGHRS and CDR2 YFSETQ. Trimming pared 4 bases from V and 6 bases from J, leaving 13 bases between. CDR3 region: CASSKSGAPGELFF. The CDR3 nucleotides are TGCGCCAGCAGCAAATCCGGGGCTCCCGGGGAGCTGTTTTTT.